The 21 T cell receptor beta chains below come from one sample, sequenced in a study of T-cell reconstitution after alpha-beta-depleted transplantation in children. Library preparation (for TCRbeta) was performed with unique molecular identifiers. TCRdb reprocessed the PCR reads with MiXCR, giving one entry per CDR3 protein. The sample contains about 500,000 distinct CDR3 sequences, 30% to 35% of which appear only once. This sample comprised PBMCs from the stem cell graft donor, obtained from the stem cell graft. Every receptor here comes from a human donor who donated a stem cell graft to a child with aplastic anemia.

J is TRBJ2-1 and V is TRBV5-4; 12 bases are shared with TRBD1. This CDR3 contains 14 residues. Germline loops: CDR1 SGHNT, CDR2 YYREEE (reference sequence). V was pared by 3 bases and J by 8 bases, with 3 bases of the junction left unmatched. CDR3 region: CASSSGQGAYEQFF. In DNA form, the CDR3 reads TGTGCCAGCAGCTCGGGACAGGGGGCCTATGAGCAGTTCTTC.

This clonotype was recorded a few times. The rearrangement links TRBV6-2 or TRBV6-3 to TRBJ1-1, with 7 positions matching TRBD1. The CDR3 totals 15 residues. Germline loops: CDR1 MNHEY, CDR2 SVGEGT. J gave up 1 base and V 7 bases, and 9 bases lay outside the gene matches. CDR3 nucleotide sequence: TGTGCCAGCATAAGGGACAGTTTAAAGAACACTGAAGCTTTCTTT. Protein sequence: CASIRDSLKNTEAFF.

The chain uses TRBV27 and TRBJ2-1, with 11 bases matching TRBD2. The CDR3 consists of 18 residues. V was pared by 6 bases and J by 1 base, with 11 bases of the junction left unmatched. Per the germline V gene, CDR1 is MNHEY and CDR2 is SMNVEV (reference sequence). The CDR3 DNA follows: TGTGCCAGCAGCCTGACTAGCGGGAAAATCGGGTCCTACAATGAGCAGTTCTTC. This sequence encodes CASSLTSGKIGSYNEQFF.

This chain joins TRBV15 and TRBJ1-2; 8 nucleotides line up with TRBD1. The trim removed 0 bases at V and 2 bases at J, leaving 8 bases unmatched. The CDR3 consists of 17 residues. Germline CDR1 reads LNHNV; CDR2 reads YYDKDF (reference sequence). The DNA for the CDR3 is TGTGCCACCAGCAGAGATACCAGGGGGCTTGGAAACTATGGCTACACCTTC. Translation: CATSRDTRGLGNYGYTF.

This clonotype was detected only a few times. The V and J genes are TRBV20-1 and TRBJ1-6, with D maybe TRBD1 (5 bases). Trimming shortened V by 6 bases and J by 6 bases, and 15 bases separated the two germline ends. Germline assignment: CDR1 DFQATT and CDR2 SNEGSKA (reference sequence). The CDR3 spans 14 residues. CDR3 loop: CSAPKGEFNSPLHF. The CDR3 DNA reads as TGCAGTGCCCCAAAAGGGGAGTTTAATTCACCCCTCCACTTT.

This chain links TRBV20-1 with TRBJ1-1; 8 bases are a match to TRBD1. The CDR3 contains 15 residues. J was trimmed by 5 bases and V by 1 base; bases with no gene match: 9. Germline CDR1 DFQATT, CDR2 SNEGSKA (reference sequence). CDR3 in amino acids: CSARGTGKLRTEAFF. CDR3 bases: TGCAGTGCTAGAGGGACAGGGAAATTGAGGACTGAAGCTTTCTTT.

The table lists this clonotype with a few counts. The J gene is TRBJ1-6, the V gene TRBV20-1; no clear D. V was pared by 3 bases and J by 7 bases, with 13 bases between. Germline values: CDR1 DFQATT, CDR2 SNEGSKA (reference sequence). There are 14 residues in the CDR3. In nucleotides, the CDR3 is TGCAGTGCTAGGGATTGGGATCCGAATTCACCCCTCCACTTT. It is translated as CSARDWDPNSPLHF.

This chain links TRBV5-4 with TRBJ1-2; unclear D gene. The CDR3 runs to 15 residues. Looked up from germline, CDR1 is SGHNT and CDR2 is YYREEE (reference sequence). The germline V and J ends were trimmed by 4 bases and 2 bases, with 15 bases remaining between them. The CDR3, as DNA: TGTGCCAGCAGCCTGCAAGGAAGAACCAACTATGGCTACACCTTC. This gives the protein CASSLQGRTNYGYTF. Using reference TRBV5-4 and TRBJ1-2 for the parts outside the CDR3, the full variable domain is ETGVTQSPTHLIKTRGQQVTLRCSSQSGHNTVSWYQQALGQGPQFIFQYYREEENGRGNFPPRFSGLQFPNYSSELNVNALELDDSALYLCASSLQGRTNYGYTFGSGTRLTVV.

The rearrangement links TRBV20-1 to TRBJ2-6; TRBD2 matches at 8 bases. Trimming removed 3 bases from V and 3 bases from J; junction bases left unmatched: 4. The CDR3 is made up of 15 amino acids. CDR1 and CDR2 (germline): DFQATT, SNEGSKA (reference sequence). The CDR3 spells CSARAGGYGANVLTF. DNA for the CDR3: TGCAGTGCTAGGGCGGGAGGTTATGGGGCCAACGTCCTGACTTTC.

This chain links TRBV18 with TRBJ2-1; D possibly corresponds to TRBD2 (6 bases). The CDR3 runs 12 residues. In germline, CDR1 is KGHSH, CDR2 LQKENI. Trimming pared 8 bases from V and 6 bases from J, leaving 11 bases between. CDR3 nucleotide sequence: TGTGCCAGCGCCCGGGACTCCAATGAGCAGTTCTTC. Protein product: CASARDSNEQFF.

This rearrangement joins TRBV20-1 to TRBJ2-3, with 12 bases lining up with TRBD2. There are 16 residues in the CDR3. Germline CDR1 reads DFQATT; CDR2 reads SNEGSKA (reference sequence). V trimming: 3 bases; J trimming: 3 bases; junction bases outside the gene matches: 7. CDR3 nucleotides: TGCAGTGCTAGGATCCTAGCGGGAGGGCGGACAGATACGCAGTATTTT. It specifies CSARILAGGRTDTQYF.

This clonotype was recorded a few times. The rearrangement uses TRBV7-2 and TRBJ2-7, with D maybe TRBD2 (5 bases). CDR1 and CDR2 from the germline V gene are SGHTA and FQGNSA. V shed 1 base and J shed 1 base, with 14 bases lying between them. This CDR3 is built from 16 residues. Written as DNA, the CDR3 is TGTGCCAGCAGCTTAGTTATCGCGGGTTCGTCCTACGAGCAGTACTTC. As protein: CASSLVIAGSSYEQYF. Full variable domain (missing parts from reference TRBV7-2 and TRBJ2-7): GAGVSQSPSNKVTEKGKDVELRCDPISGHTALYWYRQSLGQGLEFLIYFQGNSAPDKSGLPSDRFSAERTGGSVSTLTIQRTQQEDSAVYLCASSLVIAGSSYEQYFGPGTRLTVT.

This chain links TRBV18 with TRBJ2-2; a weak D match, TRBD1 (6 bases). The CDR3 sequence is 15 residues long. CDR1 KGHSH and CDR2 LQKENI come from the germline V gene. Trimming stripped 2 bases from V and 3 bases from J, with 10 bases between. In DNA form, the CDR3 reads TGTGCCAGCTCACCATGGTCAGGGGACACCGGGGAGCTGTTTTTT. It is translated as CASSPWSGDTGELFF.

This chain uses TRBV18 with TRBJ2-3; D might be TRBD2 (6 bases). V dropped 0 bases and J dropped 2 bases, with 12 bases sitting between them. The CDR3 totals 16 residues. Germline V gene sequence: CDR1 KGHSH, CDR2 LQKENI. The CDR3: CASSPPGGAVTDTQYF. CDR3 in DNA: TGTGCCAGCTCACCACCCGGGGGAGCGGTCACAGATACGCAGTATTTT.

This clonotype was seen only a few times. The rearrangement links TRBV20-1 to TRBJ2-1; weak D call: TRBD2 (5 bases). CDR1 DFQATT and CDR2 SNEGSKA come from the germline V gene (reference sequence). The CDR3 loop spans 14 amino acids. The V end lost 3 bases, the J end lost 7 bases, and 16 bases lay between the germline ends. CDR3 sequence reads: CSASRASFRNEQFF. The CDR3 DNA reads TGCAGTGCTAGTAGGGCTAGCTTCCGTAATGAGCAGTTCTTC.

The V call is TRBV15, the J call TRBJ1-4, with D perhaps TRBD1 (5 bases). This CDR3 contains 15 residues. With 3 bases removed from V and 8 bases from J, the gap between germline ends came to 16 bases. CDR1 LNHNV and CDR2 YYDKDF come from the germline V gene (reference sequence). CDR3 bases: TGTGCCACCAGCAGGTCTCCGGGGGAACGGGAAAAACTGTTTTTT. This translates into CATSRSPGEREKLFF.

The chain uses TRBV18 and TRBJ1-5, with 9 bases matching TRBD1. Germline V gene sequence: CDR1 KGHSH, CDR2 LQKENI. The J segment lost 3 bases and the V segment lost 6 bases, leaving 9 bases of the junction unmatched. The CDR3 spans 16 residues. The CDR3 region has the DNA TGTGCCAGCTCGCTGAATACAGGGGGCACCAATCAGCCCCAGCATTTT. This translates into CASSLNTGGTNQPQHF.

This clonotype was seen just once. The V call is TRBV18, the J call TRBJ2-7, with 9 bases matching TRBD1. CDR1 is KGHSH and CDR2 is LQKENI in the germline V gene. The CDR3 length is 14 residues. The ends lost 3 bases at V and 3 bases at J; junction bases unmatched: 3. The CDR3 is CASSPTGGNYEQYV. The CDR3 DNA reads TGTGCCAGCTCACCGACAGGGGGAAACTACGAGCAGTACGTC.

This clonotype showed up just a few times. The chain combines TRBV24-1 with TRBJ2-3, with D perhaps being TRBD1 or TRBD2 (7 bases each). The CDR3 loop spans 16 amino acids. The germline gives CDR1 KGHDR, CDR2 SFDVKD. Trimming took off 3 bases at V and 0 bases at J, with 12 bases between the two ends. Written as DNA, the CDR3 is TGTGCCACCAGTGATAGGGAGGGGGCGAGCACAGATACGCAGTATTTT. Protein: CATSDREGASTDTQYF.

This clonotype was seen only a few times. The chain combines TRBV7-2 with TRBJ2-1; TRBD2 agrees at 8 bases. Germline lookup yields CDR1 SGHTA and CDR2 FQGNSA. This CDR3 is built from 17 residues. Unmatched junction bases numbered 16, after V lost 0 bases and J lost 12 bases. CDR3 nucleotides: TGTGCCAGCAGCTTAGCCCTACCTCAACTCCCGGGACTAGGGCAGTTCTTC. Translated: CASSLALPQLPGLGQFF.

The chain employs TRBV18 and TRBJ2-1; 8 nucleotides agree with TRBD1. With 6 bases clipped from V and 7 bases from J, the junction kept 8 bases outside the gene matches. The CDR3 runs 14 residues. Germline V gene sequence: CDR1 KGHSH, CDR2 LQKENI. CDR3 region: CASSPGQVLNEQFF. CDR3 DNA sequence: TGTGCCAGCTCGCCGGGACAGGTCTTGAATGAGCAGTTCTTC.